Listed below are T cell receptor beta chains from one sample, sequenced in a study of blood T cell repertoires in COVID-19. The protocol was immunoSEQ multiplex PCR, while the TCRdb copy is restricted to in-frame clones and leaves out a portion. The sample consists of 120,000 or so clones, about 92% of them appearing once. Specimen: peripheral blood. Source of these receptors: a man aged 55 to 70 with COVID-19, enrolled during active disease. Each CDR3 is given with its conserved first and last residue. Fields, in order: V gene, J gene, CDR3 protein.

TRBV7-9	TRBJ2-1	CASSPRGGAYNEQFF
TRBV12-3/TRBV12-4	TRBJ1-1	CASSPTTNTEAFF
TRBV19	TRBJ2-7	CASSSTGTGTGEQYF
TRBV16	TRBJ2-1	CASSQLRGRNEQFF
TRBV7-2	TRBJ2-7	CASSLSKRDPSYEQYF
TRBV25-1	TRBJ1-1	CASSHDYTEAFF
TRBV7-9	TRBJ2-1	CASSLRGAGNEQFF
TRBV11-2	TRBJ2-1	CASRTFLSPVHEQFF
TRBV12-5	TRBJ2-1	CASGLTAGEDEQFF
TRBV6-1	TRBJ2-3	CASSQGLAGVTDTQYF
TRBV12-3/TRBV12-4	TRBJ2-4	CASSPSQNIQYF
TRBV5-1	TRBJ2-7	CASSSTGAEQYF
TRBV19	TRBJ1-1	CATSYGGENTEAFF
TRBV6-2/TRBV6-3	TRBJ2-2	CASSYYLAGEWAGELFF
TRBV7-9	TRBJ2-5	CASSWGVETQYF
TRBV9	TRBJ1-1	CASSPTGTPNTEAFF
TRBV29-1	TRBJ2-7	CSVDTGGYEQYF
TRBV9	TRBJ2-1	CASSVTRLAGLNKGDEQFF
TRBV6-2/TRBV6-3	TRBJ1-4	CASSPLKAATNEKLFF
TRBV27	TRBJ1-4	CASSLAGMEEKLFF
TRBV18	TRBJ2-1	CASSPPELAGVRQFF
TRBV12-3/TRBV12-4	TRBJ2-7	CASSLDGVEQYF
TRBV6-5	TRBJ2-3	CASGRLAGVADTQYF
TRBV2	TRBJ1-2	CASSEIGGYTF
TRBV9	TRBJ1-2	CASSVDLEGSNYGYTF
TRBV11-1	TRBJ2-3	CASSLDYRTDTQYF
TRBV4-1	TRBJ1-6	CASSQAAGASGSPLHF
TRBV5-1	TRBJ2-1	CASSYGTSGYNEQFF
TRBV7-9	TRBJ2-7	CASSFSGYEQYF
TRBV6-4	TRBJ1-1	CASTKDSTMNTEAFF
TRBV9	TRBJ2-1	CASSVQGTSGIGEQFF
TRBV11-2	TRBJ2-7	CASSPALSSYEQYF
TRBV10-3	TRBJ2-3	CAISESGLTDTQYF
TRBV3-1/TRBV3-2	TRBJ2-1	CASSDRDSCRNEQFF
TRBV5-1	TRBJ2-7	CASSPRWTSGITEQYF
TRBV23-1	TRBJ1-3	CASSQSHPGYSNTIYF
TRBV7-9	TRBJ2-2	CASSSQGARTGELFF
TRBV5-1	TRBJ2-1	CASSAGQGELSEQFF
TRBV10-2	TRBJ1-3	CASSGLGTGGNTIYF
TRBV7-2	TRBJ1-1	CASSLAGVNTEAFF
TRBV4-3	TRBJ2-3	CASSQDQASGPSTDTQYF
TRBV7-9	TRBJ1-1	CASSSQGAVNTEAFF
TRBV19	TRBJ2-1	CATRTSGGSLNEQFF
TRBV19	TRBJ1-2	CATRTGDYGYTF